The rows below give T cell receptor beta chains drawn from one sample of a study of OX40 agonist ivuxolimab in advanced cancers. Method: immunoSEQ multiplex PCR; TCRdb's copy keeps in-frame clones and lacks some. The sample includes over 50,000 clones, 90% to 95% of them seen just once. Sequencing was performed on CD4+ or CD8+ T cells sorted from blood, taken in a trial of the OX40 agonist ivuxolimab. The receptor set was obtained from an adult with an advanced solid tumor such as melanoma, head and neck, liver or kidney cancer. CDR3s include the opening cysteine and the closing phenylalanine or tryptophan. Fields, in order: V gene, D gene, J gene, CDR3 length, CDR3 DNA, CDR3 protein. A D gene is named only where the DNA matches it firmly.

TRBV9	NA	TRBJ2-2	12	TGTGCCAGCAGCGTGTCGCCCGGGGAGCTGTTTTTT	CASSVSPGELFF
TRBV6-4	NA	TRBJ1-1	15	TGTGCCAGCAGACCGAGGGACACAGTGAACACTGAAGCTTTCTTT	CASRPRDTVNTEAFF
TRBV21-1	NA	TRBJ1-2	14	TGTGCCAGCAGCAAAGACTATGGGGGGCATGGCTACACCTTC	CASSKDYGGHGYTF
TRBV27	NA	TRBJ2-7	13	TGTGCCAGCAGTCTGGACGGAGCCTACGAGCAGTACTTC	CASSLDGAYEQYF
TRBV11-2	NA	TRBJ2-2	16	TGTGCCAGCAGCTTAGAACGGCCAGCCCTCACCGGGGAGCTGTTTTTT	CASSLERPALTGELFF
TRBV10-3	NA	TRBJ2-3	18	TGTGCCATCAGTGAGTCGAGTCCGCGGAGTCGGGGTGCAGATACGCAGTATTTT	CAISESSPRSRGADTQYF
TRBV29-1	NA	TRBJ2-1	13	TGCAGCGTTATGGGACACCGATACAATGAGCAGTTCTTC	CSVMGHRYNEQFF
TRBV2	NA	TRBJ2-7	12	TGTGCCAGCACCGCCTACAACTACGAGCAGTACTTC	CASTAYNYEQYF
TRBV11-2	NA	TRBJ2-7	13	TGTGCCAGCAGCTCCGGGGTTGCCTACGAGCAGTACTTC	CASSSGVAYEQYF
TRBV27	NA	TRBJ1-5	11	TGTGCCAGCGGGCGAAATCAGCCCCAGCATTTT	CASGRNQPQHF
TRBV4-2	TRBD2	TRBJ2-5	15	TGTGCCAGCAGCCAAGATCCGGGGGGGCTAGAGACCCAGTACTTC	CASSQDPGGLETQYF